This T cell receptor beta chain was sequenced during a study of shared clonotypes between healthy human individuals. Background on the study: Donors were two women and a few men aged 18 to 49.

The authors split each subset's genomic DNA evenly across several immunoSEQ plates. TCRdb's copy holds only in-frame clones and misses some; the assay was immunoSEQ multiplex PCR. The profile shows about 1.5 million clones, roughly 97% of them singletons. This clone was seen only once. The V and J ends lost 3 bases and 1 base respectively, with 9 bases between them. The CDR3 covers 15 residues. Germline V lookup: CDR1 LGHNA, CDR2 YSLEER. Specimen: naive CD4+ T cells sorted from blood. Described subset: CD45RA+ positively selected. The receptor comes from a young man in good health. The chain is built from TRBV4-3 and TRBJ2-2; maybe TRBD2 (6 bases). CDR3 residues: CASSHGTLNTGELFF. CDR3 DNA: TGCGCCAGCAGCCACGGGACTCTGAACACCGGGGAGCTGTTTTTT.